The entry below gives a single TCR beta chain sequence along with its context. This sample was taken from a study of neurological immune-mediated disorders. Time point reported: longitudinal time-point 3. TCRdb reanalysed the 5' RACE reads using MiXCR and keeps one entry per CDR3 protein. This table has 93,000 or so distinct CDR3 sequences, under 14% appearing once. Germline V gene lookup returns CDR1 SGHRS and CDR2 YFSETQ. CDR3 length: 16 residues. J gave up 3 bases and V 2 bases, and 6 bases lay outside the gene matches. The genes are TRBV5-1 and TRBJ2-7, with TRBD2 matching 12 bases. This receptor was obtained from a female donor with HTLV-1-associated myelopathy (HAM/TSP). The sample consisted of PBMCs. CDR3: CASSFGLAGGYYEQYF. DNA for the CDR3: TGCGCCAGCAGCTTCGGTCTAGCGGGGGGGTACTACGAGCAGTACTTC.